This entry describes one T cell receptor beta chain. No antigen is known for it. Noted treatment: oral pan-JAK inhibitor, 5-10 mg twice daily. Those with alopecia areata gave lesional scalp punch biopsies and peripheral blood. Trimming took off 5 bases at V and 2 bases at J, with 16 bases between the two ends. The CDR3 sequence is 15 residues long. Germline-derived CDR1 and CDR2 are SEHNR and FQNEAQ (reference sequence). This sample is part of a study of CD8+ T cells in alopecia areata. After isolation, RNA underwent reverse transcription to generate cDNA as the sequencing template. TCRdb's table, derived via immunoSEQ multiplex PCR, lists solely in-frame clones and lacks some. The table shows under 150,000 clones, with roughly 82% occurring only once. Broader study findings: Scalp clonality dropped significantly under tofacitinib, as did expanded CD8+ top-100 clones. Sharing of TCRs across patients appeared less clear than in mice, possibly for HLA-related reasons.

The chain combines TRBV7-9 with TRBJ2-7, with D unresolved. The receptor's source is a human donor with alopecia areata. The source material was CD8+ T cells sorted from blood, sampled at week 4, from a patient treated with tofacitinib. In DNA form, the CDR3 reads TGTGCCAGCAGCCGGCCCGACCAAGTCGCCTACGAGCAGTACTTC. The encoded protein is CASSRPDQVAYEQYF.